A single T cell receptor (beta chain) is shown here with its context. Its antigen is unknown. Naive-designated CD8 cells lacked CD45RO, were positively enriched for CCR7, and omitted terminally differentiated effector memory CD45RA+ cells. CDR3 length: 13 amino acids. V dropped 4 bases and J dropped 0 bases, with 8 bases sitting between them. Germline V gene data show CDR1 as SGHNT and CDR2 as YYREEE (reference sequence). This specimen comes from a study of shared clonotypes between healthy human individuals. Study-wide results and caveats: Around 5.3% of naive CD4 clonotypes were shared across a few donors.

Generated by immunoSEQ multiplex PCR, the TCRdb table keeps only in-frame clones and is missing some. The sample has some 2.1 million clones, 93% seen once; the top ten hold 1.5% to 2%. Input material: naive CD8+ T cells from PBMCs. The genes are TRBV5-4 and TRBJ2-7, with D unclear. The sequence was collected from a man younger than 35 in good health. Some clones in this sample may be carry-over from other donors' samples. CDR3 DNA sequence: TGTGCCAGCAGCGCAGATGGCTCCTACGAGCAGTACTTC. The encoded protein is CASSADGSYEQYF.